The 23 T cell receptor beta chains listed next were all sequenced from one sample in a study of graft-versus-host responses after intestinal transplantation. Their antigens remain unidentified. Assay: immunoSEQ multiplex PCR; the TCRdb copy retains only in-frame clones and omits some. The sample lists fewer than 60,000 clones; about 81% were seen once. The sample in question was unstimulated CD4+ T cells sorted from spleen or lymph node cells, obtained before transplant. Receptors originate from a human donor who was the organ donor for an intestinal transplant.

The CDR3 loop is CASRTNSGANVLTF. CDR3 in DNA: TGTGCCAGCAGGACGAATTCTGGGGCCAACGTCCTGACTTTC. The chain employs TRBV6-1 and TRBJ2-6; D unresolved. The V end lost 6 bases, the J end lost 1 base, and 7 bases lay between the germline ends. Germline values: CDR1 MNHNS, CDR2 SASEGT. The CDR3 totals 14 residues.

The rearrangement links TRBV6-1 to TRBJ2-3; TRBD1 is a possible D gene (6 bases). The CDR3 is made up of 13 amino acids. V lost 10 bases, J lost 6 bases, and 17 bases lay in between. Germline CDR1 reads MNHNS; CDR2 reads SASEGT. CDR3 sequence: CATEAGVWDTQYF. Written as DNA, the CDR3 is TGTGCCACCGAGGCAGGGGTTTGGGATACGCAGTATTTT.

J is TRBJ2-7 and V is TRBV6-6, with 11 bases that match TRBD2. CDR1 is MNHNY, CDR2 SVGAGI, per germline (reference sequence). This CDR3 contains 16 residues. The V segment lost 2 bases and the J segment 3 bases; nucleotides outside the gene matches: 6. DNA for the CDR3: TGTGCCAGCAGTTACCCCGCTAGCGGGAGGAGCTACGAGCAGTACTTC. The encoded protein is CASSYPASGRSYEQYF.

This clone showed up just a few times. The rearrangement joins TRBV27 to TRBJ2-7; 10 positions match TRBD1. CDR3 length: 14 amino acids. V shed 6 bases and J 4 bases; nucleotides not matched to a gene: 6. The germline gives CDR1 MNHEY, CDR2 SMNVEV (reference sequence). The CDR3 reads CASSRLGQGYEQYF. The CDR3 DNA reads TGTGCCAGCAGCCGATTGGGACAGGGGTACGAGCAGTACTTC.

The chain uses TRBV6-5 and TRBJ1-4; D remains ambiguous. This CDR3 region has 12 residues. V shed 1 base and J shed 5 bases, with 2 bases lying between them. Germline V gene data show CDR1 as MNHEY and CDR2 as SVGAGI. CDR3 residues: CASSYYNEKLFF. The CDR3 coding sequence is TGTGCCAGCAGTTACTACAATGAAAAACTGTTTTTT.

J is TRBJ1-3 and V is TRBV7-9; tentatively, D is TRBD1 (5 bases). The germline V gene encodes CDR1 SEHNR and CDR2 FQNEAQ (reference sequence). Trimming cost V 7 bases and J 0 bases, with 13 bases left between them. CDR3 length: 15 residues. The CDR3 loop is CASTLLQGSGNTIYF. CDR3 in DNA: TGTGCCAGCACACTGTTGCAGGGCTCTGGAAACACCATATATTTT.

The chain links TRBV15 to TRBJ2-1, with 10 bases that match TRBD1. Germline V gene sequence: CDR1 LNHNV, CDR2 YYDKDF (reference sequence). The V gene end was trimmed by 1 base and the J gene end by 4 bases; junction bases not matched to a gene: 4. The CDR3 is made up of 16 amino acids. The CDR3 protein is CATSRVRTGGYNEQFF. In DNA, the CDR3 is TGTGCCACCAGCAGAGTACGGACAGGGGGGTACAATGAGCAGTTCTTC.

The chain is built from TRBV30 and TRBJ2-7, with TRBD2 identical over 11 bases. Germline V gene lookup returns CDR1 GTSNPN and CDR2 SVGIG (reference sequence). The CDR3 length is 15 residues. The junction had 11 bases not matched to a gene; V was cut back by 5 bases and J by 5 bases. The CDR3 loop is CAWGKTSGRNHEQYF. In DNA form, the CDR3 reads TGTGCCTGGGGTAAAACTAGCGGGAGAAACCACGAGCAGTACTTC.

This chain links TRBV7-2 with TRBJ2-7; D ambiguous. The CDR3 consists of 11 residues. Germline V lookup: CDR1 SGHTA, CDR2 FQGNSA. Trimming left V 6 bases short and J 0 bases short, with 3 bases between. The CDR3 nucleotides are TGTGCCAGCAGGCCCTCCTACGAGCAGTACTTC. It codes for CASRPSYEQYF.

The chain links TRBV7-2 to TRBJ2-2; TRBD1 might be the D (5 bases). V lost 10 bases, J lost 0 bases, and 24 bases lay in between. Looked up from germline, CDR1 is SGHTA and CDR2 is FQGNSA. The CDR3 consists of 18 residues. The CDR3 loop is CATLPGRAPSSNTGELFF. CDR3 coding DNA: TGTGCCACCTTACCAGGCAGGGCCCCATCGTCGAACACCGGGGAGCTGTTTTTT.

This clone was seen more than once but under ten times. The chain links TRBV5-6 to TRBJ1-4; the D gene is possibly TRBD1 (5 bases). V was trimmed by 1 base and J by 8 bases, leaving 18 bases between them. Germline lookup yields CDR1 SGHDT and CDR2 YYEEEE. This CDR3 is built from 16 residues. The CDR3 nucleotides are TGTGCCAGCAGCTTGAGGGGACCAACGGACATAGAAAAACTGTTTTTT. Translating it yields CASSLRGPTDIEKLFF.

This chain uses TRBV11-2 with TRBJ1-2, with TRBD1 matching 8 bases. The CDR3 extends over 13 amino acids. With V trimmed by 2 bases and J by 8 bases, 4 bases remained unmatched. The V gene's germline CDR1 is SGHAT and CDR2 FQNNGV. CDR3 residues: CASSLLRGRGYTF. DNA of the CDR3: TGTGCCAGCAGCTTACTCAGGGGGCGCGGCTACACCTTC. Filled out from reference TRBV11-2 and TRBJ1-2, the complete variable domain reads EAGVAQSPRYKIIEKRQSVAFWCNPISGHATLYWYQQILGQGPKLLIQFQNNGVVDDSQLPKDRFSAERLKGVDSTLKIQPAKLEDSAVYLCASSLLRGRGYTFGSGTRLTVV.

On this clone: At one end the junction does not follow the germline gene, possibly because of a read error. The rearrangement uses TRBV5-4 and TRBJ1-2; D is perhaps TRBD1 (5 bases). CDR1 and CDR2 (germline): SGHNT, YYREEE (reference sequence). The length of the CDR3 is 16 residues. This CDR3 reads CASSQEVREKNYGYTF. CDR3 DNA: TGCGCCAGCAGCCAAGAGGTCAGGGAAAAGAACTATGGCTACACCTTC.

The V call is TRBV9, the J call TRBJ2-2; 9 nucleotides align to TRBD1. The germline CDR1 and CDR2 sequences are SGDLS and YYNGEE. CDR3 size: 18 residues. Trimming at V came to 4 bases and at J to 6 bases, leaving 16 bases not matched to a gene. The CDR3 nucleotides are TGTGCCAGCAGCTCACCAACCGGGGGACAGGGATTATCCGGGGAGCTGTTTTTT. It translates to CASSSPTGGQGLSGELFF.

The chain recombines TRBV11-3 with TRBJ1-2, with 8 positions matching TRBD1. Germline V gene lookup returns CDR1 SGHNT and CDR2 YENEEA. There are 14 residues in the CDR3. J gave up 8 bases and V 5 bases, and 10 bases lay outside the gene matches. The CDR3 DNA reads as TGTGCCAGCAGCCGCCCCGGGACAGGTCTGGGCTACACCTTC. Translation: CASSRPGTGLGYTF.

This clone was counted between two and nine times. The rearrangement links TRBV19 to TRBJ1-1; D is uncertain. The germline CDR1 and CDR2 sequences are LNHDA and SQIVND (reference sequence). V was cut by 3 bases and J by 4 bases, with 9 bases left in between. CDR3 length: 13 amino acids. CDR3 region: CASSISRFTEAFF. DNA of the CDR3: TGTGCCAGTAGTATTTCGCGCTTCACTGAAGCTTTCTTT.

This clone was counted a single time. The V call is TRBV12-2, the J call TRBJ2-7; whether TRBD1, the table's D call, matches the DNA was not checked. TRBV12-2 is a listed pseudogene. This CDR3 comprises 14 residues. The CDR3 sequence is CASRSGQGRDEQYF. In DNA form, the CDR3 reads TGTGCAAGTCGCTCCGGACAGGGACGGGACGAGCAGTACTTC.

The CDR3 reads CAWKTHVSPEQYF. CDR3 nucleotides: TGTGCCTGGAAGACGCACGTGTCGCCCGAGCAGTACTTC. The V call is TRBV30, the J call TRBJ2-7, with no clear D. Looked up from germline, CDR1 is GTSNPN and CDR2 is SVGIG (reference sequence). Trimming removed 4 bases at V and 6 bases at J, with 16 bases between. CDR3 length equals 13 residues.

V usage is TRBV19 and J usage is TRBJ2-3; 8 bases map to TRBD2. From germline, CDR1 is LNHDA and CDR2 SQIVND (reference sequence). The CDR3 covers 15 residues. The J segment lost 2 bases and the V segment lost 3 bases, leaving 4 bases of the junction unmatched. The CDR3 bases are TGTGCCAGTAGTATCGGGGGGGGAGTCACAGATACGCAGTATTTT. It translates to CASSIGGGVTDTQYF.

This chain uses TRBV10-3 with TRBJ1-5; the D is unclear. The germline gives CDR1 ENHRY, CDR2 SYGVKD. The CDR3 totals 15 residues. The V gene lost 4 bases and the J gene lost 2 bases, with 12 bases spanning the gap. In nucleotides, the CDR3 is TGTGCCATCAGTGGCCGGGGAACTGGCAATCAGCCCCAGCATTTT. Its translation is CAISGRGTGNQPQHF.

The genes are TRBV6-5 and TRBJ2-1; 7 bases fit TRBD2. CDR3 size: 15 residues. With 6 bases clipped from V and 3 bases from J, the junction kept 8 bases outside the gene matches. Germline V lookup: CDR1 MNHEY, CDR2 SVGAGI. The CDR3 DNA sequence: TGTGCCAGCAGCGCTCGCGGGAGAGACTACAATGAGCAGTTCTTC. Translated, it gives CASSARGRDYNEQFF.

The J gene is TRBJ1-1, the V gene TRBV29-1; D remains ambiguous. Germline assignment: CDR1 SQVTM and CDR2 ANQGSEA. The V gene lost 7 bases and the J gene lost 0 bases, with 3 bases spanning the gap. This CDR3 has 10 residues. Here the CDR3 DNA reads TGCAGCGGGGTGAACACTGAAGCTTTCTTT. Protein product: CSGVNTEAFF.

The CDR3 DNA follows: TGTGCCAGCAGCCAGACCATCTACGAGCAGTACTTC. It is translated as CASSQTIYEQYF. The chain links TRBV28 to TRBJ2-7; no reliable D call. This CDR3 has 12 amino acids. The germline CDR1 and CDR2 sequences are MDHEN and SYDVKM. The V end lost 6 bases, the J end lost 3 bases, and 9 bases lay between the germline ends.